Given below is one T cell receptor beta chain in context. Its antigen is not yet known. Per-base quality was not reported, and no clone a single base away is much larger than it. This record comes from a study of blood T cell repertoires in COVID-19 (TCRdb year 2020). With regard to the full study: Samples from collaborators originated in the United States, Italy and Spain and spanned both the acute and convalescent phases of COVID-19. The material from the prospective study consisted of cDNA or gDNA derived from T cells, B-cell-depleted T cells, or PBMCs. Deeply sampled blood TCRbeta repertoires from subjects exposed to, actively infected with, or recovered from COVID-19 were included in the dataset. The repertoires were released in a freely available public database intended as a resource for research on the immune response to SARS-CoV-2. Samples were obtained from the ongoing ImmuneRACE study (first 160 participants) and from roughly 1,300 subjects provided by 6 global collaborators. A de-identified subject ID, COVID-19 status, age in years and sex were almost always included in the sample metadata. Where available, HLA class I and class II types were taken from metadata supplied by the sample provider and were not determined by assay-based typing. What the authors observed across the whole study: How much clinical and demographic metadata was included differed by source and by participant, and the metadata was provided uncurated.

The immunoSEQ Assay, a bias-controlled multiplex PCR, was used to amplify TCRbeta CDR3 regions from genomic DNA. The study's own analysis went as follows. Nucleated cell counts per sample were estimated from amplification of reference gene primers within the assay. To quantify the absolute abundance of each unique TCRbeta CDR3 rearrangement, sequence reads were collapsed and filtered. For each sample, productive Simpson clonality was calculated as the square root of Simpson's diversity index over productive rearrangements. TCRdb's version of the immuneACCESS table is confined to in-frame rearrangements and falls short of the full clone set. An unresolved V gene accounts for under half of the shortfall where checked; the remainder is of unknown origin. That table is the source of V, J and clone size, and D and trimming were worked out from the DNA. This sample gives about 310,000 clones in total; 87% of them show up just once. About 8.9% of the sample comes from the top ten.

The CDR3 holds 14 amino acids from the cysteine to the phenylalanine. Just CDR3 DNA is preserved here, 42 bases in frame from base 1. V loses 6 bases of germline sequence and J loses 5 bases, and the interval between the two ends is 16 bases. CDR1 is given as MDHEN and CDR2 as SYDVKM, both from the germline V gene. Participants in the prospective study were enrolled through a virtual design, were aged 18 to 89 years, and lived in about two dozen United States geographic areas. To assign participants to cohorts, the prospective study relied on clinical history that participants themselves reported in a screening survey and a study questionnaire. ImmuneRACE Cohort 3 recovered participants were defined by two consecutive negative NP/OP PCR tests, healthcare professional clearance, or symptom resolution. In the prospective study, mobile phlebotomists collected whole blood, serum and a nasopharyngeal or oropharyngeal swab from each participant. Prospective study participants could optionally give additional blood draws and questionnaires over an approximately 2-month period. Before DNA extraction, prospective study blood samples were shipped either frozen or at room temperature.

This TCR was recovered from a woman aged 18-35 years who had recovered from COVID-19. Recombination connected TRBV28 to TRBJ1-2, with the D gene not confidently named. Specimen: PBMCs or T cells enriched from blood (not recorded which). CDR3 region: CASRRSSTRYGYTF. The DNA sequence follows: TGTGCCAGCAGGAGATCATCGACACGATATGGCTACACCTTC.